What follows are 17 T cell receptor beta chains derived from one specimen sequenced in a study of T cell responses to AZD1222 COVID-19 vaccine (dated by TCRdb to 2020 to 2022). The sample's time point label, decoded: about 28 days (+/-7) after the second vaccine dose. Libraries were constructed by the immunoSEQ multiplex PCR assay. TCRdb stores this immuneACCESS table with in-frame sequences only. Part of the clones is absent; in the studies checked, under half of the shortfall reflects unresolved V genes, and no reason is known for the rest. Present in this sample are about 140,000 clones, approximately 90% of which were seen just once. The ten largest clones represent less than 1.5% of the sample. This specimen consisted of peripheral blood, obtained 28 days after the second AZD1222 dose. The receptor set was obtained from an adult who received the AZD1222 COVID-19 vaccine.

The V gene is TRBV5-1, the J gene TRBJ1-2, with unresolved D. Trimming took 0 bases from V and 3 from J, leaving 3 bases between them. Germline V gives CDR1 SGHRS, CDR2 YFSETQ. This CDR3 spans 12 amino acids. The CDR3: CASSLEDYGYTF. The DNA of the CDR3 is TGCGCCAGCAGCTTGGAGGACTATGGCTACACCTTC.

The sample holds one count of this clone. The gene calls are TRBV10-3 and TRBJ2-7, with 10 bases that match TRBD2. The CDR3 runs to 15 residues. The J segment lost 0 bases and the V segment lost 10 bases, leaving 9 bases of the junction unmatched. Germline V gene data show CDR1 as ENHRY and CDR2 as SYGVKD. The CDR3 nucleotides are TGTGCCACTAGGACTAGCGGTTCTAGCTCCTACGAGCAGTACTTC. Translation gives CATRTSGSSSYEQYF.

This clone was seen just once. This sequence joins TRBV18 and TRBJ1-5; no clear D gene. CDR3 length equals 14 residues. From germline, CDR1 is KGHSH and CDR2 LQKENI. V was pared by 0 bases and J by 6 bases, with 9 bases between. The CDR3 DNA reads as TGTGCCAGCTCACCACCGTCGATGGGTCAGCCCCAGCATTTT. This translates into CASSPPSMGQPQHF.

In DNA, the CDR3 is TGTGCCAGCAGCTTGGGTCAGGTTAGGTACAATGAGCAGTTCTTC. Protein product: CASSLGQVRYNEQFF. This rearrangement joins TRBV5-8 to TRBJ2-1; D not certain. Germline CDR1 SGHTS, CDR2 YDEGEE. The V and J ends lost 0 bases and 4 bases respectively, with 11 bases between them. There are 15 residues in the CDR3.

The chain recombines TRBV15 with TRBJ2-5; 9 bases align to TRBD2. Germline V gene data show CDR1 as LNHNV and CDR2 as YYDKDF (reference sequence). With V trimmed by 4 bases and J by 6 bases, 18 bases remained unmatched. This CDR3 is 18 amino acids long. The CDR3 DNA sequence: TGTGCCACCAGCACTGAATTGAGACTAGCGGCAACCGTAAAGACCCAGTACTTC. This codes for CATSTELRLAATVKTQYF.

This clone is a singleton in its sample. The chain joins TRBV2 to TRBJ1-2, with a weak D call TRBD1 (6 bases). The CDR3 runs to 14 residues. Germline assignment: CDR1 SNHLY and CDR2 FYNNEI. Trimming cost V 7 bases and J 6 bases, with 18 bases left between them. This chain's CDR3 is CASILPGHRNGYTF. The CDR3 region has the DNA TGTGCCAGCATACTTCCGGGACATCGAAATGGCTACACCTTC.

The chain combines TRBV5-1 with TRBJ1-2, with 9 positions matching TRBD1. With 0 bases clipped from V and 8 bases from J, the junction kept 14 bases outside the gene matches. Germline V gene lookup returns CDR1 SGHRS and CDR2 YFSETQ. This CDR3 region has 17 residues. The CDR3 DNA is TGCGCCAGCAGCTTGGCTGGGACAGGGAAGGGGTGGCAAGGCTACACCTTC. Its translation: CASSLAGTGKGWQGYTF.

The chain has TRBV16 and TRBJ2-7; D perhaps matches TRBD1 (5 bases). V lost 4 bases and J 3 bases, leaving 16 bases between the germline ends. The CDR3 sequence is 15 residues long. Germline V gene data show CDR1 as KGHSY and CDR2 as FQNENV. CDR3 loop: CASSLGAVKVYEQYF. The CDR3 DNA follows: TGTGCCAGCAGCCTAGGGGCAGTGAAAGTCTACGAGCAGTACTTC.

There are a few counts of this clone. The V call is TRBV4-1, the J call TRBJ1-5; D uncertain. The V end lost 0 bases, the J end lost 7 bases, and 10 bases lay between the germline ends. The germline V gene has CDR1 MGHRA and CDR2 YSYEKL. The CDR3 is 14 residues long. The CDR3 is CASSQDPPVQPQHF. CDR3 DNA: TGCGCCAGCAGCCAAGATCCTCCGGTCCAGCCCCAGCATTTT.

The rearrangement links TRBV19 to TRBJ1-2; D perhaps matches TRBD1 (6 bases). This CDR3 spans 14 amino acids. Germline V gives CDR1 LNHDA, CDR2 SQIVND (reference sequence). Trimming left V 8 bases short and J 5 bases short, with 18 bases between. CDR3: CASGGGQLVYGYTF. The CDR3 DNA is TGTGCCAGTGGCGGGGGACAACTAGTTTATGGCTACACCTTC.

This chain joins TRBV7-8 and TRBJ1-2; possibly TRBD1 for D (6 bases). The length of the CDR3 is 13 residues. The V gene lost 5 bases and the J gene lost 2 bases, with 9 bases spanning the gap. Germline V gives CDR1 SGHVS, CDR2 FQNEAQ. The CDR3 bases are TGTGCCAGCAGCGGGGACATAAACTATGGCTACACCTTC. As protein: CASSGDINYGYTF.

Turning to this clone: The junction differs from germline at one of its ends, possibly a read error. The chain is built from TRBV4-3 and TRBJ1-1, with D perhaps TRBD1 (5 bases). Germline-derived CDR1 and CDR2 are LGHNA and YSLEER. The CDR3 totals 14 residues. The CDR3 region is CPSSQLGVDTEAFF. The DNA for the CDR3 is TGCCCCAGCAGCCAACTGGGGGTTGACACTGAAGCTTTCTTT.

The chain couples TRBV8-2 to TRBJ2-7; the table's TRBD1 call for D was not verified on the DNA. TRBV8-2 is flagged as a pseudogene. This CDR3 spans 14 amino acids. The CDR3 DNA reads as TGTGGCAGCCCACCTCCGACAGGGCCTCCCGAGCAGTACTTC. This translates into CGSPPPTGPPEQYF.

The rearrangement links TRBV6-2 or TRBV6-3 to TRBJ1-2; maybe TRBD1 (5 bases). The CDR3 has 11 residues. Deletions cut 6 bases from V and 4 bases from J, with 6 bases between. Germline V gene data show CDR1 as MNHEY and CDR2 as SVGEGT. CDR3 DNA: TGTGCCAGCAGCGACAGCTATGGCTACACCTTC. Translated, it gives CASSDSYGYTF.

There are a few counts of this clone. This sequence joins TRBV14 and TRBJ1-1, with 9 nucleotides matching TRBD1. Per germline, CDR1 SGHDN and CDR2 FVKESK. The CDR3 has 15 amino acids. V trimming: 3 bases; J trimming: 1 base; junction bases outside the gene matches: 3. The CDR3 is CASSHGQGRNTEAFF. CDR3 nucleotide sequence: TGTGCCAGCAGCCACGGACAGGGGCGGAACACTGAAGCTTTCTTT.

Only a few counts were recorded for this clone. The rearrangement joins TRBV2 to TRBJ1-1; 8 bases are a match to TRBD1. The V segment lost 10 bases and the J segment 1 base; nucleotides outside the gene matches: 5. The CDR3 is 13 amino acids. The V gene's germline CDR1 is SNHLY and CDR2 FYNNEI. The CDR3 spells CATSGTGNTEAFF. The CDR3 DNA follows: TGTGCCACCTCCGGGACAGGGAACACTGAAGCTTTCTTT.

V usage is TRBV6-5 and J usage is TRBJ2-7; maybe TRBD1 (6 bases). The CDR3 consists of 14 residues. Germline lookup yields CDR1 MNHEY and CDR2 SVGAGI. Trimming cost V 7 bases and J 4 bases, with 17 bases left between them. The CDR3 DNA is TGTGCCAGCACCAGGGGACCCCGAGAGTACGAGCAGTACTTC. This gives the protein CASTRGPREYEQYF.